This T cell receptor (beta chain) emerged from a study of T cell clones after liver transplantation. The wider study: TCRbeta sequencing after a pre-transplant mixed lymphocyte reaction identified graft-donor-reactive clones, later tracked in post-transplant blood. Findings and limits, study-wide: Post-transplant, graft-donor-reactive CD4 TCRbeta sequences in blood dropped significantly in 5 of 8 subjects.

As for this clone: Its target is not known.

Data came from immunoSEQ multiplex PCR; TCRdb stores just in-frame clones and leaves some out. Among about 120,000 clones, around nine tenths were seen once, and the ten largest hold more than 0.8%. The clonotype originates from a human patient who received a liver transplant. Some T cells may have come from the graft donor. The material was CD4+ T cells from blood, obtained 12 months after liver transplant.

The CDR3 coding sequence is TGTGCCAGCAGTGACTCTGGGGCCAACGTCCTGACTTTC. Translated: CASSDSGANVLTF. The V and J genes are TRBV6-1 and TRBJ2-6; no firm D call. The V gene lost 3 bases and the J gene lost 0 bases, with 0 bases spanning the gap. Germline V gene lookup returns CDR1 MNHNS and CDR2 SASEGT. The CDR3 covers 13 residues.